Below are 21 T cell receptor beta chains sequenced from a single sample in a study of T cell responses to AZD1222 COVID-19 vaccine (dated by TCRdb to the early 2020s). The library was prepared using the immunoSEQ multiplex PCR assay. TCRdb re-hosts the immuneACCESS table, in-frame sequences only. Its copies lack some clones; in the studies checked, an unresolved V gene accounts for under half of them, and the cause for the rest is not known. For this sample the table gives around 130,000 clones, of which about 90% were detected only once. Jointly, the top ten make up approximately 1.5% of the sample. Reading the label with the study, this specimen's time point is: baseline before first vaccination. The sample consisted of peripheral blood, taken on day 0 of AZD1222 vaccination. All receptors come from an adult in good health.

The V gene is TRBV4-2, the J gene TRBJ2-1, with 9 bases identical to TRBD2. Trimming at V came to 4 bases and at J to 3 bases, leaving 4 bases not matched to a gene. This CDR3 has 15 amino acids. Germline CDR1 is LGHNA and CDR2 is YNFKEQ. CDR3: CASSLWTSDYNEQFF. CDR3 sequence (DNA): TGTGCCAGCAGCCTTTGGACTAGCGACTACAATGAGCAGTTCTTC.

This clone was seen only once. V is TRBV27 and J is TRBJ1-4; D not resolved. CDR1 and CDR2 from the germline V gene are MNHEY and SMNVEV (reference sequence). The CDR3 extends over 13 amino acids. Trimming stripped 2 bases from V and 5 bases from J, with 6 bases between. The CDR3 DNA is TGTGCCAGCAGTTTAATAGAGAATGAAAAACTGTTTTTT. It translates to CASSLIENEKLFF.

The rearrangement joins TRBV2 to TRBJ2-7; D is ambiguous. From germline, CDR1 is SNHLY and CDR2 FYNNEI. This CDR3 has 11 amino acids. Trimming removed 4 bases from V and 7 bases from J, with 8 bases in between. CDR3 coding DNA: TGTGCCAGCAGTGCCCAATTGGAGCAGTACTTC. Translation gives CASSAQLEQYF.

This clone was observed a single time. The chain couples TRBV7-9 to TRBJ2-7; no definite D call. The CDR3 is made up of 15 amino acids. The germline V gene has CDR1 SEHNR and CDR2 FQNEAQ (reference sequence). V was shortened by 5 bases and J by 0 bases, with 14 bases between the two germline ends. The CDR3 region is CASSQVAASSYEQYF. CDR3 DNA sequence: TGTGCCAGCAGCCAAGTCGCCGCTAGCTCCTACGAGCAGTACTTC.

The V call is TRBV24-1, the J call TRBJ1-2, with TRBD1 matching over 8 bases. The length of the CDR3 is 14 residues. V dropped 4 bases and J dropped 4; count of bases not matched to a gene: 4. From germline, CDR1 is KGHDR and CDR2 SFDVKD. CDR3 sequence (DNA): TGTGCCACCAGTGACACAGGGGGTTCCTATGGCTACACCTTC. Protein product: CATSDTGGSYGYTF.

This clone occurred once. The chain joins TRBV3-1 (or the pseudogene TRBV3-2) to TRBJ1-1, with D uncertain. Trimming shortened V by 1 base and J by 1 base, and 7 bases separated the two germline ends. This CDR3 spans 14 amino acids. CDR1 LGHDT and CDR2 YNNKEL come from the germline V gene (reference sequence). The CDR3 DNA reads TGTGCCAGCAGCCAAGGGCAGAGGAACACTGAAGCTTTCTTT. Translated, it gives CASSQGQRNTEAFF.

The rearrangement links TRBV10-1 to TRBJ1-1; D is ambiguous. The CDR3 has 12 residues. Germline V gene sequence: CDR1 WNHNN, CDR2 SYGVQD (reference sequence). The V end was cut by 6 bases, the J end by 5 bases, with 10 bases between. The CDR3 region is CASSGLRTEAFF. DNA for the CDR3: TGCGCCAGCAGCGGTCTCCGGACTGAAGCTTTCTTT.

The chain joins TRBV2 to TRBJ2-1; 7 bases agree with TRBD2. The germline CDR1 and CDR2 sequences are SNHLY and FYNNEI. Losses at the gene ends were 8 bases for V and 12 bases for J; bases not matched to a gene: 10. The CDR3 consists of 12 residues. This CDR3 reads CASQPASGGQFF. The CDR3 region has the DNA TGTGCCAGCCAACCCGCTTCGGGGGGGCAGTTCTTC.

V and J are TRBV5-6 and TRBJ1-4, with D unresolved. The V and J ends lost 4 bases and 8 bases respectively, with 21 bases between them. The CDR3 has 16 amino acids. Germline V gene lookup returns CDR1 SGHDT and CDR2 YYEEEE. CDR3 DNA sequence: TGTGCCAGCAGCACCGGACGCGTTCAGGCCGGGGAAAAACTGTTTTTT. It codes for CASSTGRVQAGEKLFF.

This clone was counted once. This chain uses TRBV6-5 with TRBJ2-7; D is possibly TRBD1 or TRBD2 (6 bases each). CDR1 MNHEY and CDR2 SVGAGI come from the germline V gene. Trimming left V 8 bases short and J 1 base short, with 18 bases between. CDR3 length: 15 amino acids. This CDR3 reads CASSKGGASSYEQYF. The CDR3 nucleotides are TGTGCCAGCTCCAAGGGGGGCGCGAGTTCCTACGAGCAGTACTTC.

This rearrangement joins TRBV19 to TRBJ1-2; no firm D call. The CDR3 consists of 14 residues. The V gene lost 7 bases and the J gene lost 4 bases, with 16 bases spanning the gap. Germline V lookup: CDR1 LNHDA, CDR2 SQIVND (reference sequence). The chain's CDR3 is CASTPRRATYGYTF. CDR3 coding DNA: TGTGCCAGTACCCCCCGGCGAGCAACCTATGGCTACACCTTC. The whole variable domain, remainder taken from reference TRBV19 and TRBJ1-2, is DGGITQSPKYLFRKEGQNVTLSCEQNLNHDAMYWYRQDPGQGLRLIYYSQIVNDFQKGDIAEGYSVSREKKESFPLTVTSAQKNPTAFYLCASTPRRATYGYTFGSGTRLTVV.

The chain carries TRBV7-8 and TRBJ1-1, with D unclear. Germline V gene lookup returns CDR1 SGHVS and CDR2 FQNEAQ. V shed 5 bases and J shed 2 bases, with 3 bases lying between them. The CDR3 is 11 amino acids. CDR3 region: CASSRNTEAFF. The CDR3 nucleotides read TGTGCCAGCAGCCGAAACACTGAAGCTTTCTTT.

Here the CDR3 reads CASSYSGRTVGYTF. CDR3 bases: TGTGCCAGCAGTTACTCGGGAAGGACGGTCGGCTACACCTTC. The V call is TRBV6-5, the J call TRBJ1-2; D call uncertain. CDR3 length: 14 amino acids. Germline V gene data show CDR1 as MNHEY and CDR2 as SVGAGI. Trimming cost V 0 bases and J 8 bases, with 13 bases left between them.

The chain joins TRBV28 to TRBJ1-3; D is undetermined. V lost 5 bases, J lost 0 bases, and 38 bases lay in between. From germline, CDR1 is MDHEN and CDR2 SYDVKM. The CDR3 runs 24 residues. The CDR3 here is CASSTQHGPRTPSKQPNSGNTIYF. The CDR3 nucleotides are TGTGCCAGCAGTACGCAACACGGGCCCCGGACCCCCAGTAAACAGCCGAACTCTGGAAACACCATATATTTT.

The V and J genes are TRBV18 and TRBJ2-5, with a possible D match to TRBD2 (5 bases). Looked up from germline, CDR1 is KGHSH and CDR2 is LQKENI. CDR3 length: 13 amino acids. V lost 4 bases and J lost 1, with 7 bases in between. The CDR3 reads CASSLTTQETQYF. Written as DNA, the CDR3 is TGTGCCAGCTCACTGACTACCCAAGAGACCCAGTACTTC. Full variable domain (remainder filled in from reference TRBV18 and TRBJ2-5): NAGVMQNPRHLVRRRGQEARLRCSPMKGHSHVYWYRQLPEEGLKFMVYLQKENIIDESGMPKERFSAEFPKEGPSILRIQQVVRGDSAAYFCASSLTTQETQYFGPGTRLLVL.

CDR3 sequence (DNA): TGCAGTGCTAGTAAAGGACAGGGGGCGAGGAGCTATGGCTACACCTTC. Encoded protein: CSASKGQGARSYGYTF. The chain is built from TRBV20-1 and TRBJ1-2; 11 bases are a match to TRBD1. CDR1 and CDR2 from the germline V gene are DFQATT and SNEGSKA (reference sequence). The CDR3 extends over 16 amino acids. Losses at the gene ends were 3 bases for V and 4 bases for J; bases not matched to a gene: 10.

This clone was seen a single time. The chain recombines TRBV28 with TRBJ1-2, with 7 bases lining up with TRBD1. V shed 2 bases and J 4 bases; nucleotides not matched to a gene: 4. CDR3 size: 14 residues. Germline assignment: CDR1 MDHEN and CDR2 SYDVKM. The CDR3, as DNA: TGTGCCAGCAGTTTAACAGGGGCGCCCTATGGCTACACCTTC. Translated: CASSLTGAPYGYTF.

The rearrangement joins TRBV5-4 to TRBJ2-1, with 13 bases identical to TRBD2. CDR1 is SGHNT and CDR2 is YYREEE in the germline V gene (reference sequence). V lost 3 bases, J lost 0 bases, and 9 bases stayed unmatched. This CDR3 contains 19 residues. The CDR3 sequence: CASSWGGLAGIRSYNEQFF. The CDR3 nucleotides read TGTGCCAGCAGCTGGGGGGGACTAGCGGGAATTCGCTCCTACAATGAGCAGTTCTTC.

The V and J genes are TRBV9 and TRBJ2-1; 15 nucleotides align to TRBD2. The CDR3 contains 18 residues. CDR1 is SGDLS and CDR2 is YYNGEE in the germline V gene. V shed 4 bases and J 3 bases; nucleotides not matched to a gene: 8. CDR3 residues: CASSPRTSGRADYNEQFF. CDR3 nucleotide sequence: TGTGCCAGCAGCCCCCGGACTAGCGGGAGGGCCGACTACAATGAGCAGTTCTTC.

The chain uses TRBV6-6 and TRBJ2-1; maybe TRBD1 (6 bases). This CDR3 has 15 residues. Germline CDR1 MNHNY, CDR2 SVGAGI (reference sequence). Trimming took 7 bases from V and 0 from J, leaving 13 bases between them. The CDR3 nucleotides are TGTGCCAGCACCGCAGAGACAGGCTCCTACAATGAGCAGTTCTTC. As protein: CASTAETGSYNEQFF.

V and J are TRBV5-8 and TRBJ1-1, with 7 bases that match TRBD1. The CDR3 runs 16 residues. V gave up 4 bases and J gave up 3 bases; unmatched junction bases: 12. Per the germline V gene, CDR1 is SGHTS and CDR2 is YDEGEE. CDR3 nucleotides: TGTGCCAGCAGCAGCCATCGGGACAGATGGGACACTGAAGCTTTCTTT. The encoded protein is CASSSHRDRWDTEAFF.